These 19 T cell receptor beta chains came from one sample sequenced in a study of vaccination and CD4 T cells after COVID-19. What these receptors recognize is not known. The treatment: roughly 10-day PBMC culture with coronavirus spike peptide pools or control peptides (ViraFEST assay). Oncomine TCR Beta short-read sequencing was applied to DNA from cultured CD4+ T cells. One entry per CDR3 protein, called by TCRdb with MiXCR from the PCR reads. The sample lists around 15,000 distinct CDR3 sequences; around a fifth were seen once. This specimen consisted of CD4+ T cells from blood, cultured in vitro, obtained before SARS-CoV-2 vaccination. The receptors come from a human donor who received a COVID-19 vaccine.

This clonotype was counted only a few times. J is TRBJ1-6 and V is TRBV12-3 or TRBV12-4, with D tentatively TRBD1 (5 bases). The CDR3 is made up of 12 amino acids. The V end was cut by 7 bases, the J end by 11 bases, with 12 bases between. CDR3 coding DNA: TGTGCCAGCACCAGGGCACATGCACCCCTCCACTTT. Protein sequence: CASTRAHAPLHF.

This clonotype came up a few times. In DNA form, the CDR3 reads TGTGCCAGCAGTTCAGGGACTAGAATAGATACGCAGTATTTT. Encoded protein: CASSSGTRIDTQYF. The genes are TRBV12-3 or TRBV12-4 and TRBJ2-3; 8 nucleotides line up with TRBD2. The CDR3 runs to 14 residues. Trimming at V came to 4 bases and at J to 5 bases, leaving 5 bases not matched to a gene.

This clonotype has more than one count but fewer than ten. The CDR3 end shows no conserved phenylalanine or tryptophan, and so a read error is likely. The limits of the CDR3 on the DNA are not certain, so only TCRdb's listed CDR3 is given. The J gene is TRBJ2-1, the V gene TRBV6-1; the listed D gene, TRBD2, was not tested against the DNA. Germline CDR1 reads MNHNS; CDR2 reads SASEGT. The CDR3 comprises 14 residues, both ends counted. Here the CDR3 reads CASSPTRASGATVI.

This clonotype was seen a few times. The chain employs TRBV20-1 and TRBJ1-1, with TRBD1 matching over 7 bases. With V trimmed by 3 bases and J by 1 base, 5 bases remained unmatched. The length of the CDR3 is 14 residues. Germline CDR1 is DFQATT and CDR2 is SNEGSKA (reference sequence). This CDR3 reads CSARGGTANTEAFF. Written as DNA, the CDR3 is TGCAGTGCTAGGGGGGGGACAGCGAACACTGAAGCTTTCTTT.

This clonotype came up a few times. CDR3 DNA sequence: TGTGCCAGTAGTGTCCGGGACAGCCCGCTAATTCAGCCCCAGCATTTT. It is translated as CASSVRDSPLIQPQHF. The genes are TRBV19 and TRBJ1-5, with 7 nucleotides matching TRBD1. V lost 5 bases and J lost 6; bases outside the gene matches: 13. Germline CDR1 is LNHDA and CDR2 is SQIVND (reference sequence). The CDR3 extends over 16 amino acids.

This clonotype was counted between two and nine times. The chain employs TRBV6-5 and TRBJ1-6; D might be TRBD1 (5 bases). Germline V gives CDR1 MNHEY, CDR2 SVGAGI. V was clipped by 0 bases and J by 2 bases, with 11 bases between them. The CDR3 extends over 17 amino acids. The chain's CDR3 is CASSYSQRGTYNSPLHF. The CDR3 DNA sequence: TGTGCCAGCAGTTACTCGCAACGGGGGACCTATAATTCACCCCTCCACTTT.

This clonotype came up a few times. The chain recombines TRBV18 with TRBJ2-3; no clear D gene. This CDR3 contains 16 residues. The V and J ends lost 3 bases and 2 bases respectively, with 15 bases between them. Germline V gene lookup returns CDR1 KGHSH and CDR2 LQKENI. CDR3 sequence reads: CASSPNSGPYTDTQYF. CDR3 nucleotides: TGTGCCAGCTCACCGAATTCCGGGCCGTACACAGATACGCAGTATTTT.

The chain couples TRBV15 to TRBJ2-7; D is perhaps TRBD2 (5 bases). V lost 0 bases and J 13 bases, leaving 19 bases between the germline ends. Germline V gene data show CDR1 as LNHNV and CDR2 as YYDKDF (reference sequence). The CDR3 is 14 amino acids. CDR3 amino acids: CATSRDRDRTAPYF. Here the CDR3 DNA reads TGTGCCACCAGCAGAGATCGGGATAGAACGGCCCCCTACTTC.

The chain combines TRBV5-5 with TRBJ2-7; no firm D call. The V and J ends lost 0 bases and 1 base respectively, with 14 bases between them. CDR3 length: 16 residues. Germline loops: CDR1 SGHKS, CDR2 YYEKEE (reference sequence). The CDR3 sequence: CASSLEGNRLSYEQYF. The DNA of the CDR3 is TGTGCCAGCAGCTTGGAAGGGAACAGACTTTCCTACGAGCAGTACTTC.

Only a few counts were recorded for this clonotype. The chain has TRBV23-1 and TRBJ1-5; possibly TRBD1 for D (6 bases). TRBV23-1 is recorded as an ORF, its role being uncertain. Trimming took off 6 bases at V and 0 bases at J, with 30 bases between the two ends. This CDR3 comprises 21 residues. The CDR3 DNA reads as TGCGCCAGCAGAGGGCAGGGGTGTCGTAGAGGCGGAATCCATAGCAATCAGCCCCAGCATTTT. Translated, it gives CASRGQGCRRGGIHSNQPQHF.

This clonotype was recorded a few times. The gene calls are TRBV27 and TRBJ2-2, with TRBD2 as a possible D gene (5 bases). The V end lost 7 bases, the J end lost 4 bases, and 19 bases lay between the germline ends. The CDR3 sequence is 16 residues long. The germline V gene has CDR1 MNHEY and CDR2 SMNVEV (reference sequence). CDR3 DNA: TGTGCCAGCATGCGGGTCGGCGGACCGGGCACCGGGGAGCTGTTTTTT. It codes for CASMRVGGPGTGELFF.

The chain employs TRBV20-1 and TRBJ2-3; D perhaps matches TRBD1 (5 bases). V was pared by 0 bases and J by 6 bases, with 16 bases between. Germline V gene sequence: CDR1 DFQATT, CDR2 SNEGSKA (reference sequence). The CDR3 has 15 amino acids. The CDR3 nucleotides read TGCAGTGCTAGAGATCGTAGGGGTCAGAGGGATACGCAGTATTTT. Its protein is CSARDRRGQRDTQYF.

This clonotype has more than one count but fewer than ten. CDR3 nucleotide sequence: TGTGCCACCGGGACAGGGAATAATTCACCCCTCCACTTT. Its protein is CATGTGNNSPLHF. V is TRBV25-1 and J is TRBJ1-6, with 9 bases aligning to TRBD1. The V and J ends lost 10 bases and 5 bases, in that order; junction bases with no gene match: 3. CDR3 size: 13 residues. The germline CDR1 and CDR2 sequences are MGHDK and SYGVNS.

This clonotype came up a few times. J is TRBJ2-5 and V is TRBV2; TRBD1 is a possible D gene (5 bases). Trimming pared 4 bases from V and 5 bases from J, leaving 11 bases between. In germline, CDR1 is SNHLY, CDR2 FYNNEI. The CDR3 sequence is 13 residues long. CDR3 sequence (DNA): TGTGCCAGCAGTGGAGCAGGGATTGAGACCCAGTACTTC. Its translation: CASSGAGIETQYF. The variable domain in full, completed from reference TRBV2 and TRBJ2-5, reads EPEVTQTPSHQVTQMGQEVILRCVPISNHLYFYWYRQILGQKVEFLVSFYNNEISEKSEIFDDQFSVERPDGSNFTLKIRSTKLEDSAMYFCASSGAGIETQYFGPGTRLLVL.

This chain connects TRBV6-5 to TRBJ1-4; tentative D call: TRBD1 (5 bases). V gave up 0 bases and J gave up 5 bases, with 13 bases separating them. The germline CDR1 and CDR2 sequences are MNHEY and SVGAGI. CDR3 length: 16 residues. This CDR3 is CASSYSWSGRNEKLFF. As DNA, the CDR3 is TGTGCCAGCAGTTACTCCTGGTCAGGGCGGAATGAAAAACTGTTTTTT.

In DNA, the CDR3 is TGTGCCAGCAGCGGTGCTCAGATAAACACTGAAGCTTTCTTT. It codes for CASSGAQINTEAFF. The chain combines TRBV7-9 with TRBJ1-1; no firm D call. There are 14 residues in the CDR3. Germline lookup yields CDR1 SEHNR and CDR2 FQNEAQ (reference sequence). Between the trimmed V and J ends, which lost 5 bases and 2 bases, there was a span of 12 bases.

The rearrangement joins TRBV5-1 to TRBJ1-1, with a weak D call TRBD1 (5 bases). V was pared by 3 bases and J by 1 base, with 16 bases between. This CDR3 region has 16 residues. CDR1 and CDR2 (germline): SGHRS, YFSETQ. In DNA, the CDR3 is TGCGCCAGCAGCTCGGACCCGGGACGGCCGAACACTGAAGCTTTCTTT. Its translation is CASSSDPGRPNTEAFF.

V is TRBV20-1 and J is TRBJ1-3; possibly TRBD1 for D (6 bases). V was pared by 6 bases and J by 0 bases, with 21 bases between. This CDR3 is 17 amino acids long. The germline V gene encodes CDR1 DFQATT and CDR2 SNEGSKA (reference sequence). The CDR3 region has the DNA TGCAGTGCGGCGAGTCCGGGACATGCTTCCTCTGGAAACACCATATATTTT. Protein: CSAASPGHASSGNTIYF.

V usage is TRBV19 and J usage is TRBJ2-5; no definite D call. The CDR3 loop spans 15 amino acids. With 4 bases removed from V and 1 base from J, the gap between germline ends came to 13 bases. Germline V gives CDR1 LNHDA, CDR2 SQIVND (reference sequence). The CDR3 DNA follows: TGTGCCAGTAGTACAGGAGACACATTCCAAGAGACCCAGTACTTC. Its translation is CASSTGDTFQETQYF. The full variable domain, in which reference TRBV19 and TRBJ2-5 provide the parts outside the CDR3, is DGGITQSPKYLFRKEGQNVTLSCEQNLNHDAMYWYRQDPGQGLRLIYYSQIVNDFQKGDIAEGYSVSREKKESFPLTVTSAQKNPTAFYLCASSTGDTFQETQYFGPGTRLLVL.